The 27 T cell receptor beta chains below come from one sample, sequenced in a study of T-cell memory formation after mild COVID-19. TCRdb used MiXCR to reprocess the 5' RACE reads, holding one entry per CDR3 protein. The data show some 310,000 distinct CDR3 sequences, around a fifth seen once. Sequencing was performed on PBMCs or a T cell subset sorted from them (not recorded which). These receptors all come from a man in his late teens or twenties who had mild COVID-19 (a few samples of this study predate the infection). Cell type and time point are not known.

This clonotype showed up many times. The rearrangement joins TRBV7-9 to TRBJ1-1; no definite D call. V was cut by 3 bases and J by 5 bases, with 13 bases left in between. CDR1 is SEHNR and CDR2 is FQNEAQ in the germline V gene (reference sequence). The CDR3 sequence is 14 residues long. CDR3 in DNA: TGTGCCAGCAGCTTCAAGGACCAGTGGACTGAAGCTTTCTTT. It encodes CASSFKDQWTEAFF.

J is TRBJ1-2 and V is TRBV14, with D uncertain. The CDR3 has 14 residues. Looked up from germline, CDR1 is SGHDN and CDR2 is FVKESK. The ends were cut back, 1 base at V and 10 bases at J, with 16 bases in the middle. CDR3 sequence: CASSQVRPKGIYTF. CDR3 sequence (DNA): TGTGCCAGCAGCCAAGTGAGGCCTAAAGGGATCTACACCTTC.

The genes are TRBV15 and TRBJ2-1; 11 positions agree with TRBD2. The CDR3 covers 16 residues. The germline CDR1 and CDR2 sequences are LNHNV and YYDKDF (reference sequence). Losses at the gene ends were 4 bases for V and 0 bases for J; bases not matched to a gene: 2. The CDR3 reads CATSTGTSGSYNEQFF. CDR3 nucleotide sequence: TGTGCCACCAGCACCGGGACTAGCGGCTCCTACAATGAGCAGTTCTTC.

DNA of the CDR3: TGTGCCAGCAGCTTTCGGCGGGGGGGGCGCGAGACCCAGTACTTC. As protein: CASSFRRGGRETQYF. The gene calls are TRBV7-2 and TRBJ2-5, with 9 nucleotides matching TRBD2. The ends lost 3 bases at V and 5 bases at J; junction bases unmatched: 7. Germline lookup yields CDR1 SGHTA and CDR2 FQGNSA. This CDR3 comprises 15 residues.

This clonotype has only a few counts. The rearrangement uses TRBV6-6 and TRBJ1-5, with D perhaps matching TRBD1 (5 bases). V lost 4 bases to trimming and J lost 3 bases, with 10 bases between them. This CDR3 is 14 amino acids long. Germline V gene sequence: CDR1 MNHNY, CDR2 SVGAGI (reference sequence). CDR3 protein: CASSWAGTNQPQHF. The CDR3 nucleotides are TGTGCCAGCAGTTGGGCAGGGACCAATCAGCCCCAGCATTTT.

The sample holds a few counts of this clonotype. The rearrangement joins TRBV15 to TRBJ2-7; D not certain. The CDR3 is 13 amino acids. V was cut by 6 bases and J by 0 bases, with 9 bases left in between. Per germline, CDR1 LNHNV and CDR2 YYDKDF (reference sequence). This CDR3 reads CATSSLPSYEQYV. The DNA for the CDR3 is TGTGCCACCAGTTCGCTTCCCTCCTACGAGCAGTACGTC.

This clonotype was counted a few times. CDR3 amino acids: CASRISGVPGYTF. The CDR3 DNA follows: TGTGCCAGCAGAATCAGTGGGGTCCCCGGCTACACCTTC. V and J are TRBV12-3 or TRBV12-4 and TRBJ1-2; no firm D call. This CDR3 has 13 amino acids. The ends were cut back, 6 bases at V and 8 bases at J, with 16 bases in the middle.

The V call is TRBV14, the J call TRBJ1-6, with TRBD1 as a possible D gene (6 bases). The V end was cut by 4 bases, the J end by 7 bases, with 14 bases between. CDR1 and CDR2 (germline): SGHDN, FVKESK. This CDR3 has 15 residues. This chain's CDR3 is CASSPRGPSNSPLHF. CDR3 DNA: TGTGCCAGCAGCCCCAGGGGCCCTTCGAATTCACCCCTCCACTTT.

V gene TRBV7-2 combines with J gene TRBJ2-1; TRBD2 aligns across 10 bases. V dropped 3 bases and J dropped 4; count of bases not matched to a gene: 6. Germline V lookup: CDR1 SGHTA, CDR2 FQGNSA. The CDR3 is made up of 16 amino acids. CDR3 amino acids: CASSFSSGGPYNEQFF. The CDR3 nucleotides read TGTGCCAGCAGCTTCTCTAGCGGGGGACCTTACAATGAGCAGTTCTTC.

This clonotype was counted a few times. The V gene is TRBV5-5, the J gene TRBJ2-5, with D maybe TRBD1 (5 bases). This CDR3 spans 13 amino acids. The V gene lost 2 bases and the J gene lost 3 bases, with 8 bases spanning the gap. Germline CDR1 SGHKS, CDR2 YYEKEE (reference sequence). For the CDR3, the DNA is TGTGCCAGCAGCTTAACAGGCAAAGAGACCCAGTACTTC. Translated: CASSLTGKETQYF.

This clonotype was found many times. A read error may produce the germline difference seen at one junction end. CDR3 amino acids: CASSLGLAGEQFF. The CDR3 region has the DNA TGTGCCAGCAGCTTGGGGCTAGCGGGTGAGCAGTTCTTC. J is TRBJ2-1 and V is TRBV5-1, with 8 bases lining up with TRBD2. This CDR3 spans 13 amino acids. Germline V gene lookup returns CDR1 SGHRS and CDR2 YFSETQ.

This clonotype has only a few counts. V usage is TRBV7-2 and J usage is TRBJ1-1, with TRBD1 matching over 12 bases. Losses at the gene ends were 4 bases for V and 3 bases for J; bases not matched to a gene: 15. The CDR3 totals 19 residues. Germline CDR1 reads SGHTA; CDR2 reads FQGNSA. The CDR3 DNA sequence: TGTGCCAGCAGCTCGTCCGGGACAGGGGGCAACCCGCTTTACACTGAAGCTTTCTTT. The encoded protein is CASSSSGTGGNPLYTEAFF.

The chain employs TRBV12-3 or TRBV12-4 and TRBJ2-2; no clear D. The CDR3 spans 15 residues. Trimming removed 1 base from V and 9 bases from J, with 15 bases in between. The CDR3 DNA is TGTGCCAGCAGTTTAGGGACCGGCGGCGCCCGGGAGCTGTTTTTT. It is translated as CASSLGTGGARELFF.

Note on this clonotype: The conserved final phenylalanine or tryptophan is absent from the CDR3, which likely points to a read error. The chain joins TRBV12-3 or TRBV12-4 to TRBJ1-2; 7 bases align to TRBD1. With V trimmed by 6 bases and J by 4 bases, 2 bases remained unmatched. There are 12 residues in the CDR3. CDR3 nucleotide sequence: TGTGCCAGCAGGGGGGACAGCTATGGCTACACCTTA. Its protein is CASRGDSYGYTL.

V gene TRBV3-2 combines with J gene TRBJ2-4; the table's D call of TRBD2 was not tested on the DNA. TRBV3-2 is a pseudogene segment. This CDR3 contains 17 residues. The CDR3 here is CASSQAGLAGAKNIQYF. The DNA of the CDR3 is TGTGCCAGCAGCCAAGCTGGGCTAGCGGGGGCCAAAAACATTCAGTACTTC.

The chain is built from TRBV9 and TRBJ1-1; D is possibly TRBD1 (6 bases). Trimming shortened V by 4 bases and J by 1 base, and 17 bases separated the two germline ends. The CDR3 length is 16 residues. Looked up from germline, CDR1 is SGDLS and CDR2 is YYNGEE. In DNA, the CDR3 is TGTGCCAGCAGCCCCCCCGACCAGGGGACGAACACTGAAGCTTTCTTT. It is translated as CASSPPDQGTNTEAFF.

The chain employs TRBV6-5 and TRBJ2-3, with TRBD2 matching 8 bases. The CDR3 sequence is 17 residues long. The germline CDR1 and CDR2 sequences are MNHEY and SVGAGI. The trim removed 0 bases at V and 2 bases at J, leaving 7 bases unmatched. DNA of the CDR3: TGTGCCAGCAGTTACTCCGCTAGCGGGTGGCCCACAGATACGCAGTATTTT. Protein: CASSYSASGWPTDTQYF.

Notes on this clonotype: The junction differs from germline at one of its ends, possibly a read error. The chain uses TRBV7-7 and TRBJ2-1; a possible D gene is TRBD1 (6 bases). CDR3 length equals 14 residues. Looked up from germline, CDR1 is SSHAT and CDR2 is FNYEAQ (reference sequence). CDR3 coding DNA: TGTGCTAGCAGCTTAAACCTAGGGGGTGATGAGCAGTTCTTC. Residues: CASSLNLGGDEQFF. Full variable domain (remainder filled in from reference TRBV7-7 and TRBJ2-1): GAGVSQSPRYKVTKRGQDVTLRCDPISSHATLYWYQQALGQGPEFLTYFNYEAQPDKSGLPSDRFSAERPEGSISTLTIQRTEQRDSAMYRCASSLNLGGDEQFFGPGTRLTVL.

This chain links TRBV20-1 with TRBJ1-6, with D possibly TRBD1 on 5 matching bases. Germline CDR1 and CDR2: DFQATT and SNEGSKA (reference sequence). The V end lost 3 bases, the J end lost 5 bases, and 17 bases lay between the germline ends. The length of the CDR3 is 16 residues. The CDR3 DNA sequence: TGCAGTGCTAGCGGTCAGACACGAGGGGATAATTCACCCCTCCACTTT. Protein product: CSASGQTRGDNSPLHF.

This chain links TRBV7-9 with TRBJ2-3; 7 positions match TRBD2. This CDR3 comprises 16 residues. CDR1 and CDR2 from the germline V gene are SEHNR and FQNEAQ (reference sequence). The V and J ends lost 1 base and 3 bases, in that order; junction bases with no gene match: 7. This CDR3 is CASSLVAGLRTDTQYF. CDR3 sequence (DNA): TGTGCCAGCAGCTTAGTAGCGGGCCTTCGAACAGATACGCAGTATTTT.

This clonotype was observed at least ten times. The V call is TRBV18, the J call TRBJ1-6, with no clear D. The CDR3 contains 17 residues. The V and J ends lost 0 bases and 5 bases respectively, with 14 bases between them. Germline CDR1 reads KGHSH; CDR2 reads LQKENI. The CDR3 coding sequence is TGTGCCAGCTCACCACCGAATTCAGATTTGAATAATTCACCCCTCCACTTT. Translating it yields CASSPPNSDLNNSPLHF.

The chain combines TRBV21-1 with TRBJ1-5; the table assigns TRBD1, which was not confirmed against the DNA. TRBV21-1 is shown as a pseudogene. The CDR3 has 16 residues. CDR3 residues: CASSKTRGVPNQPQHF. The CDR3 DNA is TGTGCCAGCAGCAAAACGCGGGGGGTACCCAATCAGCCCCAGCATTTT.

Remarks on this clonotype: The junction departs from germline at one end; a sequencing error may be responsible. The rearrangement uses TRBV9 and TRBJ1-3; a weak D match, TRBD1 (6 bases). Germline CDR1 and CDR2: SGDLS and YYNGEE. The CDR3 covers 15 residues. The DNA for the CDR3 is TGTGCCAGCAGCTCAGGACAGAGCTCTGGAAACACCAGATATTTT. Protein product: CASSSGQSSGNTRYF. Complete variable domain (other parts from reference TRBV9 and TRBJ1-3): DSGVTQTPKHLITATGQRVTLRCSPRSGDLSVYWYQQSLDQGLQFLIQYYNGEERAKGNILERFSAQQFPDLHSELNLSSLELGDSALYFCASSSGQSSGNTRYFGEGSWLTVV.

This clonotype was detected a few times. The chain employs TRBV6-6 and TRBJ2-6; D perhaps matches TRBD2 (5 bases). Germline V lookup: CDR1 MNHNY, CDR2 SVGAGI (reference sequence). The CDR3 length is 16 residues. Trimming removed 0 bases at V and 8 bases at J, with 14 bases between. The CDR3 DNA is TGTGCCAGCAGTTACTCTTCTCCGGGATCGACCAACGTCCTGACTTTC. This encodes CASSYSSPGSTNVLTF.

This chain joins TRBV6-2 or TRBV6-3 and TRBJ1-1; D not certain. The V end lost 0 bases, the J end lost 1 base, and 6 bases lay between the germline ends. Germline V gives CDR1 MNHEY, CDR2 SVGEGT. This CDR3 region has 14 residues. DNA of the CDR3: TGTGCCAGCAGTTACTCTGGCTGGAACACTGAAGCTTTCTTT. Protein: CASSYSGWNTEAFF.

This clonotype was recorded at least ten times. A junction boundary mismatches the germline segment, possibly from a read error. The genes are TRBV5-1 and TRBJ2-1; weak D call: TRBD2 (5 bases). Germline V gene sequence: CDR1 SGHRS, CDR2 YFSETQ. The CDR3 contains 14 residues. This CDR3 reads CASSPGSSYNEQFF. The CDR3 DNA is TGTGCCAGCAGTCCGGGGAGCTCCTACAATGAGCAGTTCTTC.

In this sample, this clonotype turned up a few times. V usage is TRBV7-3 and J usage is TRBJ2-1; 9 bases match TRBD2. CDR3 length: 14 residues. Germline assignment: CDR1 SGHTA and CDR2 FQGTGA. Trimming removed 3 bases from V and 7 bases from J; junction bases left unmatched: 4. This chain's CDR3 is CASSFSGGGNEQFF. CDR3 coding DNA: TGTGCCAGCAGCTTTAGCGGGGGTGGTAATGAGCAGTTCTTC.